These T cell receptor beta chains were read from a single sample in a study of T cell responses to AZD1222 COVID-19 vaccine. Assay used: immunoSEQ multiplex PCR; TCRdb lists only in-frame clones, some missing. The sample shows around 80,000 clones, more than 70% of them seen only once. The sequencing used peripheral blood, collected on day 0 of AZD1222 vaccination. Source of these receptors: an adult in good health. Each CDR3 is given with its conserved first and last residue. A D gene is named only where the DNA matches it firmly. Size is stated for part of the rows, as once, few or many counts, or as a class when the clone is expanded.

cdr3_length j_call clone_size v_call d_call cdr3_aa cdr3_nt
14 TRBJ2-5 - TRBV10-3 TRBD1 CAISESGGIETQYF TGTGCCATCAGTGAGTCAGGGGGCATTGAGACCCAGTACTTC
15 TRBJ2-1 - TRBV19 TRBD2 CASSIITSGRNEQFF TGTGCCAGTAGTATTATAACTAGCGGGAGGAATGAGCAGTTCTTC
15 TRBJ2-1 - TRBV4-1 TRBD1 CASSLTGLPYNEQFF TGCGCCAGCAGCCTGACAGGGCTCCCCTACAATGAGCAGTTCTTC
13 TRBJ1-2 - TRBV12-3/TRBV12-4 TRBD1 CASRMGQEYGYTF TGTGCCAGCAGGATGGGACAGGAGTATGGCTACACCTTC
14 TRBJ1-3 once TRBV6-6 TRBD1 CASSSGQPGNTIYF TGTGCCAGCAGTTCGGGACAGCCAGGAAACACCATATATTTT
16 TRBJ2-3 - TRBV3-1/TRBV3-2 - CASSPGQVGGTDTQYF TGTGCCAGCAGCCCAGGGCAAGTGGGAGGAACAGATACGCAGTATTTT
12 TRBJ1-2 - TRBV6-5 - CASSYSNYGYTF TGTGCCAGCAGTTACTCGAACTATGGCTACACCTTC
17 TRBJ1-3 - TRBV2 - CASMASRGGFTGNTIYF TGTGCCAGCATGGCGAGCAGGGGAGGCTTTACTGGAAACACCATATATTTT
18 TRBJ2-7 - TRBV4-1 TRBD1 CASSQIIPPGQEAYEQYF TGCGCCAGCAGCCAAATTATCCCCCCGGGACAGGAAGCCTACGAGCAGTACTTC
12 TRBJ2-5 - TRBV6-2/TRBV6-3 TRBD1 CASSDRVVTQYF TGTGCCAGCAGCGACAGGGTAGTAACCCAGTACTTC
14 TRBJ1-1 - TRBV6-5 - CASSFIGRNTEAFF TGTGCCAGCAGTTTCATCGGTCGGAACACTGAAGCTTTCTTT